This record covers a single T cell receptor (beta chain). These data belong to a study of PD-L1 blockade in urothelial cancer. Study-level information: Patients had undergone 0 to 3 prior chemotherapy regimens.

The time point: peripheral blood 6 weeks after treatment start. CDR3 length: 16 amino acids. The V and J ends lost 1 base and 1 base respectively, with 13 bases between them. CDR1 is SGHNT and CDR2 is YENEEA in the germline V gene. The method was immunoSEQ multiplex PCR; TCRdb's version includes in-frame clones alone and lacks a portion of them. The sample shows some 110,000 clones, around 93% of them seen only once. The chain uses TRBV11-3 and TRBJ1-1, with D hard to call. The sequences come from PBMCs, collected around atezolizumab (anti-PD-L1) treatment. The source is a man aged 55-75 years with urothelial cancer. DNA of the CDR3: TGTGCCAGCAGCTTAGGAGAGGGCGCGGGGAACACTGAAGCTTTCTTT. Translated, it gives CASSLGEGAGNTEAFF.